This T cell receptor (beta chain) was identified in a study of patients and donors after allogeneic stem cell transplantation (dated by TCRdb to 2019 to 2021). Only a few counts were recorded for this clonotype. Its target antigen remains unknown. No base quality information exists; no much larger clone differs at one position. Preparation of the library involved RT-PCR. Sequencing took place on a NextSeq 550. TCRdb cleaned the public reads at Q25 with fastp, built clones with MiXCR and kept in-frame beta chains. Entries that share a CDR3 protein sequence are merged under the most common genes and DNA. This sample is represented by about a million distinct CDR3 sequences; roughly 18% of them were singletons. 5% to 6.5% of the sample lies in the top ten. Measured from the cysteine to the phenylalanine, the CDR3 is 16 residues long. The read is trimmed to its CDR3 DNA, 48 bases read in frame from base 1. Here V drops 1 base and J drops 2 bases, and the junction holds 8 bases not matched to any gene. CDR1 and CDR2, looked up from the germline V gene, are SGHRS and YFSETQ.

The sample was blood, either unsorted or a sorted T cell fraction (not recorded which). The source of this sequence is a human donor who was either an allogeneic HSCT recipient or a stem cell or donor lymphocyte infusion donor (not recorded which). It is not recorded whose cells these are; they may come from a transplant donor. Recombination connected TRBV5-1 to TRBJ2-7, and 8 bases in between align with TRBD2. The CDR3 in this case is CASSLMSGGIAYEQYF. At the DNA level, the sequence is TGCGCCAGCAGCTTGATGTCGGGAGGGATCGCCTACGAGCAGTACTTC.